Shown below are 21 T cell receptor beta chains from a single sample sequenced in a study of metastatic and nonmetastatic thyroid tumors. Through MiXCR, TCRdb re-clonotyped the PCR reads. The top ten clones hold about 9.4% of a sample with 11,000 or so clones, approximately 24% of them seen once. No treatment had been given to any patient before thyroid surgery. Material: tumor tissue. These TCRs come from a female donor with papillary thyroid cancer or a benign thyroid nodule (not recorded which). Some clones in this sample may be carry-over from other donors' samples.

The genes are TRBV30 and TRBJ2-7, with 7 bases that match TRBD1. This CDR3 region has 14 residues. Losses at the gene ends were 0 bases for V and 2 bases for J; bases not matched to a gene: 4. CDR1 and CDR2 from the germline V gene are GTSNPN and SVGIG (reference sequence). This chain's CDR3 is CAWSVSGTAYEQYF. The CDR3 region has the DNA TGTGCCTGGAGTGTCTCCGGGACAGCCTACGAGCAGTACTTC. The whole variable domain, remainder taken from reference TRBV30 and TRBJ2-7, is SQTIHQWPATLVQPVGSPLSLECTVEGTSNPNLYWYRQAAGRGLQLLFYSVGIGQISSEVPQNLSASRPQDRQFILSSKKLLLSDSGFYLCAWSVSGTAYEQYFGPGTRLTVT.

Only one count was recorded for this clone. The chain is built from TRBV6-9 and TRBJ1-6, with a weak D call TRBD1 (6 bases). The CDR3 runs to 16 residues. The V end was cut by 3 bases, the J end by 9 bases, with 18 bases between. Germline CDR1 and CDR2: MNHGY and SVAAGI. The CDR3 protein is CASSYLGDSRGSPLHF. CDR3 nucleotide sequence: TGTGCCAGCAGTTACTTAGGGGATTCCAGGGGTTCACCCCTCCACTTT.

This chain uses TRBV15 with TRBJ2-7; no definite D call. V lost 5 bases, J lost 2 bases, and 16 bases lay in between. This CDR3 contains 15 residues. Germline V gene sequence: CDR1 LNHNV, CDR2 YYDKDF (reference sequence). CDR3 sequence: CATSFHPNNPYEQYF. In nucleotides, the CDR3 is TGTGCCACCAGCTTCCACCCTAATAACCCCTACGAGCAGTACTTC.

The chain carries TRBV20-1 and TRBJ2-3; 7 nucleotides align to TRBD1. The J segment lost 2 bases and the V segment lost 4 bases, leaving 9 bases of the junction unmatched. The germline V gene encodes CDR1 DFQATT and CDR2 SNEGSKA (reference sequence). The CDR3 spans 15 residues. In DNA, the CDR3 is TGCAGTGCTATAATCCGGACAGGAACCACAGATACGCAGTATTTT. Translating it yields CSAIIRTGTTDTQYF.

The J gene is TRBJ2-1, the V gene TRBV6-2 or TRBV6-3; no clear D gene. CDR1 is MNHEY and CDR2 is SVGEGT in the germline V gene. This CDR3 is 12 amino acids long. The V end was cut by 6 bases, the J end by 8 bases, with 11 bases between. CDR3: CASRSSRDEQFF. CDR3 bases: TGTGCCAGCAGGAGCTCTAGGGATGAGCAGTTCTTC.

This chain uses TRBV20-1 with TRBJ2-7; D is tentatively TRBD1 or TRBD2 (5 bases each). Trimming shortened V by 4 bases and J by 3 bases, and 13 bases separated the two germline ends. CDR3 length equals 13 residues. CDR1 and CDR2 from the germline V gene are DFQATT and SNEGSKA (reference sequence). CDR3 nucleotides: TGCAGTGCTACCCGGGACGGGGTCTACGAGCAGTACTTC. Translating gives CSATRDGVYEQYF.

This clone has a handful of counts. The gene calls are TRBV6-1 and TRBJ2-3; the D is unclear. The germline V gene has CDR1 MNHNS and CDR2 SASEGT. CDR3 length equals 12 residues. The V end was cut by 4 bases, the J end by 6 bases, with 8 bases between. The CDR3 loop is CASSASFDTQYF. In nucleotides, the CDR3 is TGTGCCAGCAGTGCCTCTTTTGATACGCAGTATTTT.

In this sample, this clone turned up a few times. The chain recombines TRBV28 with TRBJ1-2; no clear D. V lost 1 base and J 5 bases, leaving 14 bases between the germline ends. CDR3 size: 15 residues. CDR1 and CDR2 (germline): MDHEN, SYDVKM. The CDR3 bases are TGTGCCAGCAGTTTATTAGGACCGCAAGATTATGGCTACACCTTC. Encoded protein: CASSLLGPQDYGYTF.

About this clone itself: The sample has other DNA sequences that encode this CDR3 too. The V call is TRBV10-3, the J call TRBJ1-1, with D possibly TRBD1 on 5 matching bases. CDR1 is ENHRY, CDR2 SYGVKD, per germline. Trimming took 10 bases from V and 1 from J, leaving 22 bases between them. This CDR3 comprises 16 residues. In nucleotides, the CDR3 is TGTGCCACTAGAAAGCCCTCGGGGCAGGGGAACACTGAAGCTTTCTTT. It specifies CATRKPSGQGNTEAFF.

The rearrangement links TRBV6-5 to TRBJ2-2; tentative D call: TRBD2 (5 bases). V gave up 4 bases and J gave up 5 bases, with 11 bases separating them. This CDR3 spans 14 amino acids. CDR1 is MNHEY and CDR2 is SVGAGI in the germline V gene. The CDR3 nucleotides read TGTGCCAGCAGTTCAGCGGTGACGACCGGGGAGCTGTTTTTT. This gives the protein CASSSAVTTGELFF.

The gene calls are TRBV30 and TRBJ1-2; D gene uncertain. V was trimmed by 1 base and J by 5 bases, leaving 14 bases between them. Germline CDR1 is GTSNPN and CDR2 is SVGIG (reference sequence). The CDR3 sequence is 14 residues long. The CDR3 protein is CAWSASETAYGYTF. CDR3 coding DNA: TGTGCCTGGAGTGCGTCAGAGACTGCTTATGGCTACACCTTC. Drawing the rest from reference TRBV30 and TRBJ1-2, the complete variable domain is SQTIHQWPATLVQPVGSPLSLECTVEGTSNPNLYWYRQAAGRGLQLLFYSVGIGQISSEVPQNLSASRPQDRQFILSSKKLLLSDSGFYLCAWSASETAYGYTFGSGTRLTVV.

V and J are TRBV2 and TRBJ1-5; 10 bases match TRBD1. The germline V gene has CDR1 SNHLY and CDR2 FYNNEI. Losses at the gene ends were 7 bases for V and 8 bases for J; bases not matched to a gene: 11. The CDR3 runs 15 residues. CDR3 loop: CASILGQGGIEPQHF. DNA for the CDR3: TGTGCCAGCATCCTTGGACAGGGGGGAATTGAGCCCCAGCATTTT.

The CDR3 here is CASSPQGHFDEQYF. For the CDR3, the DNA is TGTGCCAGCAGTCCCCAAGGCCATTTCGACGAGCAGTACTTC. The J gene is TRBJ2-7, the V gene TRBV5-6; D remains ambiguous. This CDR3 is built from 14 residues. Looked up from germline, CDR1 is SGHDT and CDR2 is YYEEEE. Trimming stripped 5 bases from V and 5 bases from J, with 17 bases between.

This chain links TRBV6-1 with TRBJ1-6; 10 bases fit TRBD1. V lost 5 bases to trimming and J lost 8 bases; unmatched junction nucleotides: 3. CDR1 and CDR2 (germline): MNHNS, SASEGT. CDR3 length: 14 amino acids. CDR3 nucleotides: TGTGCCAGCAGTCCCGGGACAGGGGATTCACCCCTCCACTTT. Its protein is CASSPGTGDSPLHF.

The chain is built from TRBV6-1 and TRBJ2-1; tentatively, D is TRBD1 or TRBD2 (6 bases each). V lost 3 bases, J lost 8 bases, and 14 bases lay in between. Germline V gene sequence: CDR1 MNHNS, CDR2 SASEGT. The CDR3 covers 14 residues. CDR3 loop: CASSDYLGGYEQFF. The CDR3 DNA sequence: TGTGCCAGCAGTGATTATCTCGGGGGCTATGAGCAGTTCTTC.

This chain connects TRBV11-1 to TRBJ2-1; 7 bases line up with TRBD1. The germline V gene has CDR1 SGHAT and CDR2 FQDESV (reference sequence). V was pared by 2 bases and J by 7 bases, with 11 bases of the junction left unmatched. The CDR3 is 16 amino acids. CDR3 nucleotide sequence: TGTGCCAGCAGCTTAAAGGGGGCGTCACCGAGGAATGAGCAGTTCTTC. Its protein is CASSLKGASPRNEQFF.

CDR3 sequence: CASHPGRASNQPQHF. The DNA for the CDR3 is TGTGCCAGTCACCCCGGGAGGGCAAGCAATCAGCCCCAGCATTTT. The chain is built from TRBV19 and TRBJ1-5; D is ambiguous. The V and J ends lost 8 bases and 1 base respectively, with 15 bases between them. The CDR3 covers 15 residues. CDR1 and CDR2 (germline): LNHDA, SQIVND (reference sequence).

Written as DNA, the CDR3 is TGTGCCAGCAGTCAGACTAGCGGAGGATACAATGAGCAGTTCTTC. This encodes CASSQTSGGYNEQFF. This chain connects TRBV6-2 or TRBV6-3 to TRBJ2-1, with 9 positions matching TRBD2. Trimming took 5 bases from V and 4 from J; bases not matched to a gene: 6. Germline V lookup: CDR1 MNHEY, CDR2 SVGEGT. The CDR3 is 15 amino acids.

Many counts were recorded for this clone. The chain recombines TRBV18 with TRBJ2-3; D is undetermined. Germline CDR1 KGHSH, CDR2 LQKENI. Trimming stripped 2 bases from V and 4 bases from J, with 7 bases between. The CDR3 consists of 13 residues. The CDR3 here is CASSPGYPDTQYF. CDR3 nucleotides: TGTGCCAGCTCACCAGGGTATCCAGATACGCAGTATTTT.

The J gene is TRBJ1-5, the V gene TRBV6-2 or TRBV6-3, with 8 positions matching TRBD1. Germline loops: CDR1 MNHEY, CDR2 SVGEGT. This CDR3 is built from 18 residues. V shed 8 bases and J 0 bases; nucleotides not matched to a gene: 15. The chain's CDR3 is CASVSGGQAYYSNQPQHF. CDR3 coding DNA: TGTGCCAGCGTTAGCGGGGGACAGGCCTATTATAGCAATCAGCCCCAGCATTTT.

The chain uses TRBV6-2 or TRBV6-3 and TRBJ2-2; the D is unclear. Trimming stripped 7 bases from V and 4 bases from J, with 10 bases between. CDR3 length equals 13 residues. CDR1 and CDR2 (germline): MNHEY, SVGEGT. The CDR3 loop reads CASNPVGTGELFF. CDR3 nucleotide sequence: TGTGCCAGCAACCCGGTAGGCACCGGGGAGCTGTTTTTT.